The clone carrying this T cell receptor (beta chain) was seen a handful of times. The data belong to a study of blood T cell repertoires in COVID-19. Patients at the Seattle site were enrolled during active infection and followed longitudinally. Here immunoSEQ multiplex PCR was the method, and the copy in TCRdb shows in-frame clones only, minus some. This sample has approximately 530,000 clones, with roughly 91% found just once. Trimming removed 4 bases at V and 10 bases at J, with 17 bases between. The CDR3 loop spans 15 amino acids. The germline V gene has CDR1 LGHDT and CDR2 YNNKEL (reference sequence).

Source material: peripheral blood. This TCR was recovered from a woman in her forties or fifties with COVID-19, enrolled during active disease. The chain links TRBV3-1 (or the pseudogene TRBV3-2) to TRBJ1-6; no clear D. CDR3: CASSPTRDAGSPLHF. CDR3 bases: TGTGCCAGCAGCCCTACCCGAGATGCGGGGTCACCCCTCCACTTT.